This TCR beta chain was identified in a study of T cells in Graves' hyperthyroidism and ophthalmopathy. There were TCR beta CDR3 regions amplified from RNA transcripts. A set of HTBI primers served as the primers for a first-round RT-PCR of the TCR CDR3. TCRdb reprocessed the multiplex PCR reads with MiXCR, giving one entry per CDR3 protein. The sample lists hundreds of thousands of distinct CDR3 sequences; more than 15% were seen once. Together with thyroid ultrasound, orbital computed tomography, serum thyroxine and TRAb, clinical symptoms were used for diagnoses. CDR3 length equals 16 residues. J was trimmed by 4 bases and V by 3 bases; bases with no gene match: 9. This clonotype was seen a handful of times.

The receptor comes from a woman under 30 with Graves' hyperthyroidism that later progressed to Graves' ophthalmopathy. This chain connects TRBV12-3 or TRBV12-4 to TRBJ1-2; 9 nucleotides align to TRBD1. The sample taken for sequencing was blood. The CDR3 nucleotides are TGTGCCAGCAGTTTGATCGGGACAGGGCTAATCTATGGCTACACCTTC. Translated: CASSLIGTGLIYGYTF.